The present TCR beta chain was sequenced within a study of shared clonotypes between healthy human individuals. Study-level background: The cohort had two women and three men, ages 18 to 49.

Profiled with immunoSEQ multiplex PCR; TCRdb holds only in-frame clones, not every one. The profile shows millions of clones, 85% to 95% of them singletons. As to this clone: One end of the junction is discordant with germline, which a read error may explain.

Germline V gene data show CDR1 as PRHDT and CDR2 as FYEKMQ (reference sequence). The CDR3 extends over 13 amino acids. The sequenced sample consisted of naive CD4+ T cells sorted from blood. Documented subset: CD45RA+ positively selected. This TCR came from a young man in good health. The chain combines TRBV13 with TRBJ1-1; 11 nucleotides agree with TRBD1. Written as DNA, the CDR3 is TGTGCCAGCAGCTTACTTCAGGACAGGGGGCTTTGCTTT. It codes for CASSLLQDRGLCF.